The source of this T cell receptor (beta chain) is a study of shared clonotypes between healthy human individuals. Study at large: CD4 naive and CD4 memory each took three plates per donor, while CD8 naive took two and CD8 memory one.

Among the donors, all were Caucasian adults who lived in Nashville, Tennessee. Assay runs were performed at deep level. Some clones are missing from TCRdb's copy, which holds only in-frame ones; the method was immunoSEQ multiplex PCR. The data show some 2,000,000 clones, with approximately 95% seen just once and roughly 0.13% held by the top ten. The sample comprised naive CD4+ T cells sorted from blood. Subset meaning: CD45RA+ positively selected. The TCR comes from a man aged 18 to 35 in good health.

DNA of the CDR3: TGTGCCAGCAGCTACCGGGCCAACTACGAGCAGTACTTC. Protein product: CASSYRANYEQYF. This sequence joins TRBV28 and TRBJ2-7; D is unresolved. This CDR3 is built from 13 residues. V was trimmed by 6 bases and J by 3 bases, leaving 12 bases between them. The germline gives CDR1 MDHEN, CDR2 SYDVKM. Together with reference TRBV28 and TRBJ2-7, the CDR3 gives the full variable domain: DVKVTQSSRYLVKRTGEKVFLECVQDMDHENMFWYRQDPGLGLRLIYFSYDVKMKEKGDIPEGYSVSREKKERFSLILESASTNQTSMYLCASSYRANYEQYFGPGTRLTVT.